This entry describes one T cell receptor beta chain. This sample is part of a study of patients and donors after allogeneic stem cell transplantation. One entry per CDR3 protein results from TCRdb running MiXCR on the RT-PCR reads. The sample shows more than 850,000 distinct CDR3 sequences, roughly 18% of them seen only once. The sample consisted of blood, either unsorted or a sorted T cell fraction (not recorded which). This TCR came from a human donor who was either an allogeneic HSCT recipient or a stem cell or donor lymphocyte infusion donor (not recorded which). It is not recorded whose cells these are; they may come from a transplant donor.

The CDR3 spells CASSLHPSGLTDTQYF. Written as DNA, the CDR3 is TGTGCCAGCAGCTTACACCCTAGCGGCCTCACAGATACGCAGTATTTT. The J gene is TRBJ2-3, the V gene TRBV7-2; 7 bases are shared with TRBD2. This CDR3 comprises 16 residues. The V and J ends lost 2 bases and 2 bases, in that order; junction bases with no gene match: 7. Germline values: CDR1 SGHTA, CDR2 FQGNSA.